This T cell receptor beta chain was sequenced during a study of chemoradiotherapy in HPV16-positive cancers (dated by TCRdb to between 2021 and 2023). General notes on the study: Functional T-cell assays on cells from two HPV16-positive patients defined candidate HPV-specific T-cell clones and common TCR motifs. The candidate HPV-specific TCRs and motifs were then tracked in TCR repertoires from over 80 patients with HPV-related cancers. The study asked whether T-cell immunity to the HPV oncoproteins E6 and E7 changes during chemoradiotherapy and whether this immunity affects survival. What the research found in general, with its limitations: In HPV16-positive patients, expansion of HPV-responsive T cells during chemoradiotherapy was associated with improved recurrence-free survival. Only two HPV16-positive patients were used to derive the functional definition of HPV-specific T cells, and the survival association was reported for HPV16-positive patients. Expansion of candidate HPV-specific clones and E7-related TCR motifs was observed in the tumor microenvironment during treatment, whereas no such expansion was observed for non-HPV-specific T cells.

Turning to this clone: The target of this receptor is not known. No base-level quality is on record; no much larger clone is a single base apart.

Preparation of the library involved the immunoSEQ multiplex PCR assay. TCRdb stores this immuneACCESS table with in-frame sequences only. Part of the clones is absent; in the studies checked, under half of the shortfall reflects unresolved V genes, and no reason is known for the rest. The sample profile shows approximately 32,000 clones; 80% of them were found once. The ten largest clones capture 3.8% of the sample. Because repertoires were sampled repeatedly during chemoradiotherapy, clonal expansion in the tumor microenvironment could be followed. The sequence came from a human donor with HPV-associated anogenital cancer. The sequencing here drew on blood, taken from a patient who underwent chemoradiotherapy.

The CDR3 region: CASSQDSAGFAYGYTF. The nucleotides read TGCGCCAGCAGCCAAGATAGTGCGGGGTTCGCCTATGGCTACACCTTC. The sequence links TRBV4-3 to TRBJ1-2, with the D gene call left open. In the germline V gene, CDR1 corresponds to LGHNA and CDR2 to YSLEER. From the cysteine up to the phenylalanine, the CDR3 has a length of 16 residues. Solely the CDR3 DNA is kept, with 48 bases framed from the first base. V and J lose 0 bases and 4 bases, and a span of 15 bases separates them.